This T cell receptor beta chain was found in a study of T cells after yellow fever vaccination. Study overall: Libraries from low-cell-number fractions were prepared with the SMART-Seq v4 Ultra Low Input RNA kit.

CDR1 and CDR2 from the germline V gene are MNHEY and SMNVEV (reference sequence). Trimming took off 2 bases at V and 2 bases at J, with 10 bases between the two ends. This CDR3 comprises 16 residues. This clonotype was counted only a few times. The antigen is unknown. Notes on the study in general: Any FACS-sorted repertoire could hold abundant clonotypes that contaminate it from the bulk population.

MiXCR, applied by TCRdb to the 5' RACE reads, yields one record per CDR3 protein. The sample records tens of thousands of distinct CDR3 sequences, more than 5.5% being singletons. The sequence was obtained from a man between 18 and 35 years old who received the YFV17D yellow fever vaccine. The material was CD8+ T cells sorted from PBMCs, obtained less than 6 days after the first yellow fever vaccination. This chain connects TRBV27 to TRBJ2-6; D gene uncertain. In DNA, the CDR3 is TGTGCCAGCAGTTTAACTTGGACGGCTGGGGCCAACGTCCTGACTTTC. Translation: CASSLTWTAGANVLTF.